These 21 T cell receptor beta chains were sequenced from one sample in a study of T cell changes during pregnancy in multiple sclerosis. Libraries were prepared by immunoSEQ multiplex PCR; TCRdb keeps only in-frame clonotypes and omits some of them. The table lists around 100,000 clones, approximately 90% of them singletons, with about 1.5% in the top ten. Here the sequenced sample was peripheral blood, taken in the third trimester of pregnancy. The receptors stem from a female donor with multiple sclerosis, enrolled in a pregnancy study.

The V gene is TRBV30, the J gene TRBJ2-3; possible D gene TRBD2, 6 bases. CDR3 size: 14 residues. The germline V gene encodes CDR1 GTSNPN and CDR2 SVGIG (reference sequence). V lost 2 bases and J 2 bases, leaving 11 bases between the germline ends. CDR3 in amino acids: CAWSRRADTDTQYF. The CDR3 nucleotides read TGTGCCTGGAGTAGGAGGGCGGACACAGATACGCAGTATTTT.

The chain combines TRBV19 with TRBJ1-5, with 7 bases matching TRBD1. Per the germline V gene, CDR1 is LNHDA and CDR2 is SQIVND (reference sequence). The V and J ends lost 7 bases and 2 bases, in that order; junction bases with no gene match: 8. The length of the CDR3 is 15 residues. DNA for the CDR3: TGTGCCAGTACCACCAGGGGGGCCGGCAATCAGCCCCAGCATTTT. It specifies CASTTRGAGNQPQHF.

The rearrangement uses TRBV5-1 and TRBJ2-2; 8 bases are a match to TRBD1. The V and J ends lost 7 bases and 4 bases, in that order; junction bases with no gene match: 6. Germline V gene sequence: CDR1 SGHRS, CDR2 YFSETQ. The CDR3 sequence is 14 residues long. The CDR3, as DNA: TGCGCCAGCCAGGACAGGGCGGTCACCGGGGAGCTGTTTTTT. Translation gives CASQDRAVTGELFF.

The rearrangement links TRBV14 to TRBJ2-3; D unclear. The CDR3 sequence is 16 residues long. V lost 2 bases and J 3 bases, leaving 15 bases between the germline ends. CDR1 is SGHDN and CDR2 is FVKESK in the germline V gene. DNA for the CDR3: TGTGCCAGCAGCCAACGAGCCGATAGCTTGACAGATACGCAGTATTTT. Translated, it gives CASSQRADSLTDTQYF.

The CDR3 DNA reads as TGTGCCAGCAGTTCGGGACTAGGGGAGTTCTTC. It yields the protein CASSSGLGEFF. This sequence joins TRBV27 and TRBJ2-1, with 8 positions matching TRBD2. This CDR3 contains 11 residues. Trimming removed 4 bases from V and 14 bases from J; junction bases left unmatched: 4. The germline V gene has CDR1 MNHEY and CDR2 SMNVEV (reference sequence).

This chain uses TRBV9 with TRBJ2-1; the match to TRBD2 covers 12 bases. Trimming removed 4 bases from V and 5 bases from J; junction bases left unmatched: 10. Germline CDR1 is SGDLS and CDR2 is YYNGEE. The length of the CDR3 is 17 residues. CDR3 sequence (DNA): TGTGCCAGCAGCCCACGACTAGCGGGAGAACCACACAATGAGCAGTTCTTC. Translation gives CASSPRLAGEPHNEQFF.

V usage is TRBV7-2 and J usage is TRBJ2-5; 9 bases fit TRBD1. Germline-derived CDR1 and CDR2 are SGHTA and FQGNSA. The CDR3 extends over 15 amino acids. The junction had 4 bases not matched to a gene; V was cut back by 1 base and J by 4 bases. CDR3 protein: CASSLETGGGETQYF. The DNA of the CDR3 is TGTGCCAGCAGCTTAGAGACAGGGGGGGGAGAGACCCAGTACTTC. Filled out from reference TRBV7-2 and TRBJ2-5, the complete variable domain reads GAGVSQSPSNKVTEKGKDVELRCDPISGHTALYWYRQSLGQGLEFLIYFQGNSAPDKSGLPSDRFSAERTGGSVSTLTIQRTQQEDSAVYLCASSLETGGGETQYFGPGTRLLVL.

CDR3 sequence: CSVADSYNSPLHF. CDR3 nucleotides: TGCAGCGTTGCAGACAGCTATAATTCACCCCTCCACTTT. The V gene is TRBV29-1, the J gene TRBJ1-6; TRBD1 might be the D (5 bases). V was shortened by 4 bases and J by 3 bases, with 7 bases between the two germline ends. CDR1 is SQVTM and CDR2 is ANQGSEA in the germline V gene. The CDR3 runs to 13 residues.

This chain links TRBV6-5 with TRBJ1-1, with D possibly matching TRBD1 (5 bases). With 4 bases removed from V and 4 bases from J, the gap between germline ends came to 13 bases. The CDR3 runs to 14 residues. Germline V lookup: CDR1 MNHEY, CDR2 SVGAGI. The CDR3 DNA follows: TGTGCCAGCAGTTTCGCACAGGATCGCACTGAAGCTTTCTTT. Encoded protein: CASSFAQDRTEAFF.

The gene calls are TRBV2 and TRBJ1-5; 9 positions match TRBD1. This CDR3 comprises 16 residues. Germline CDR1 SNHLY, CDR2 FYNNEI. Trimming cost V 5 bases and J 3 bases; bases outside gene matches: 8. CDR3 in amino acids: CASSRDRVGNNQPQHF. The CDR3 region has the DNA TGTGCCAGCAGTCGGGACAGGGTCGGAAACAATCAGCCCCAGCATTTT.

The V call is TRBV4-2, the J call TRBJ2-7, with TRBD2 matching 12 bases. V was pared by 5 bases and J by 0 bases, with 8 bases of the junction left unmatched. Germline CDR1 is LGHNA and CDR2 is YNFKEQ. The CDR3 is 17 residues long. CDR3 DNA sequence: TGTGCCAGCAGCACCTTCGCGACTAGCGGGGGCTCCTACGAGCAGTACTTC. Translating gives CASSTFATSGGSYEQYF.

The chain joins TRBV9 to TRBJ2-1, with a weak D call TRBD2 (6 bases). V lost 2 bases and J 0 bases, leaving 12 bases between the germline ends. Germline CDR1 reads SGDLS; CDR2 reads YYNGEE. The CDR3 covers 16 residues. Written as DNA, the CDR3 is TGTGCCAGCAGCGTTGGCGGGGTAAGCTCCTACAATGAGCAGTTCTTC. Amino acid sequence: CASSVGGVSSYNEQFF.

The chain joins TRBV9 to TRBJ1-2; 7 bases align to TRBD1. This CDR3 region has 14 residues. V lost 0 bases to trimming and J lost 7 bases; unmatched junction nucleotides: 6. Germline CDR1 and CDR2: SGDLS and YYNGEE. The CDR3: CASSVDLRGSGYTF. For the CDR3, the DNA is TGTGCCAGCAGCGTAGACCTCAGGGGGTCTGGCTACACCTTC. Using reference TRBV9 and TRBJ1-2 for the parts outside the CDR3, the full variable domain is DSGVTQTPKHLITATGQRVTLRCSPRSGDLSVYWYQQSLDQGLQFLIQYYNGEERAKGNILERFSAQQFPDLHSELNLSSLELGDSALYFCASSVDLRGSGYTFGSGTRLTVV.

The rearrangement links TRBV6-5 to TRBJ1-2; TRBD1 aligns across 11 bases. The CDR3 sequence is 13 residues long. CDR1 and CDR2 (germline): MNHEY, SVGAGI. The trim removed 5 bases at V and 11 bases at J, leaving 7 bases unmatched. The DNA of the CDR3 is TGTGCCAGCAGTCGCGGGACAGGGGGATGGTACACCTTC. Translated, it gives CASSRGTGGWYTF.

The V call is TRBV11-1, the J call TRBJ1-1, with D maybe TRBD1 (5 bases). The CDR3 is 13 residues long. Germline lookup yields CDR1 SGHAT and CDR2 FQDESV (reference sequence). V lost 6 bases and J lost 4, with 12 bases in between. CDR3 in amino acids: CASRGGKSTEAFF. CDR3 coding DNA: TGTGCCAGCAGGGGGGGGAAGAGCACTGAAGCTTTCTTT.

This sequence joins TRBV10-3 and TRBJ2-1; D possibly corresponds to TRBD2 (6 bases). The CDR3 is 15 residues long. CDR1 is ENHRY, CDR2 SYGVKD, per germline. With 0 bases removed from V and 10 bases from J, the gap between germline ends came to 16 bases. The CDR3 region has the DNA TGTGCCATCAGTGAGTCCCCCCCTAGCGAAGGGGAGCAGTTCTTC. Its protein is CAISESPPSEGEQFF.

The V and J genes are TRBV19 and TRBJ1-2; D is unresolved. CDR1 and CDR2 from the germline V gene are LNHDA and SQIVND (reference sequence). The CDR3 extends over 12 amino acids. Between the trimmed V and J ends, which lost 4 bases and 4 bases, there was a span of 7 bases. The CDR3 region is CASSNSAYGYTF. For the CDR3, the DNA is TGTGCCAGTAGTAACTCTGCCTATGGCTACACCTTC.

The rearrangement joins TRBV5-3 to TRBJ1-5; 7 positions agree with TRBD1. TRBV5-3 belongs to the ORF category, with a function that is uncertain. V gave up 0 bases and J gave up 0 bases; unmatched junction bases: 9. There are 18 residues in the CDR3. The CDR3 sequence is CARSLVPRTGISNQPQHF. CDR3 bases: TGTGCCAGAAGCTTGGTCCCCCGGACAGGAATTAGCAATCAGCCCCAGCATTTT.

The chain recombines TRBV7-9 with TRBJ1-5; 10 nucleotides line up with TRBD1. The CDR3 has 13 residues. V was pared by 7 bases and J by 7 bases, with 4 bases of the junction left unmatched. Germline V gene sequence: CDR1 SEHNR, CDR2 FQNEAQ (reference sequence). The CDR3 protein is CASTGTGDQPQHF. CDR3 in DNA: TGTGCCAGCACAGGGACAGGGGACCAGCCCCAGCATTTT.

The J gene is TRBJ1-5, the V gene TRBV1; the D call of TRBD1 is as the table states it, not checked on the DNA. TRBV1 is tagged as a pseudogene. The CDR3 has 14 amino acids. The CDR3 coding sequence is TGCACCAGCAGGGGACAAACTAGCAATCAGCCCCAGCATTTT. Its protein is CTSRGQTSNQPQHF.

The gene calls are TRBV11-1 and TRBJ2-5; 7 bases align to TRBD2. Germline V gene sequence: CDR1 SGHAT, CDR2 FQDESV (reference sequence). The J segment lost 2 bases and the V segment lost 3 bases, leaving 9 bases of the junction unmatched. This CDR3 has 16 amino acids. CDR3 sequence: CASSFGGGYGQETQYF. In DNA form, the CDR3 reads TGTGCCAGCAGCTTCGGCGGGGGTTATGGGCAAGAGACCCAGTACTTC.